Listed below are T cell receptor beta chains from one sample, sequenced in a study of CD8 T cells in Susac syndrome. TCRdb processed the immunoSEQ multiplex PCR reads anew with MiXCR; each CDR3 protein has one entry. The profile shows roughly 150,000 distinct CDR3 sequences, over 90% of them singletons. What was sequenced was CD8+ T cells from PBMCs. The receptors were sampled from a human donor with Susac syndrome. Both conserved end residues are trimmed from each CDR3. Some rows have no size entry. The others give once, few or many, or a class for an expanded clone.

abundance: .
len: 11
v_gene: TRBV27
j_gene: TRBJ1-2
CDR3aa: ASSSGQSYGYT

abundance: .
len: 15
v_gene: TRBV18
j_gene: TRBJ2-1
CDR3aa: ASSKGLAGTSYNEQF

abundance: .
len: 13
v_gene: TRBV20-1
j_gene: TRBJ2-1
CDR3aa: SARDTSGSLNEQF

abundance: once
len: 12
v_gene: TRBV20-1
j_gene: TRBJ2-7
CDR3aa: SARDMERSYEQY

abundance: .
len: 14
v_gene: TRBV7-9
j_gene: TRBJ2-2
CDR3aa: ASTLSGSDNTGELF

abundance: .
len: 14
v_gene: TRBV3-1
j_gene: TRBJ2-1
CDR3aa: ASSQPLRDVRDEQF

abundance: .
len: 11
v_gene: TRBV20-1
j_gene: TRBJ2-1
CDR3aa: SALAVPGNEQF

abundance: .
len: 12
v_gene: TRBV29-1
j_gene: TRBJ2-7
CDR3aa: SVSFPGESYEQY

abundance: .
len: 9
v_gene: TRBV20-1
j_gene: TRBJ2-3
CDR3aa: SAEGTDTQY

abundance: .
len: 12
v_gene: TRBV7-6
j_gene: TRBJ1-1
CDR3aa: ASSPGQGRTEAF

abundance: .
len: 13
v_gene: TRBV5-6
j_gene: TRBJ2-3
CDR3aa: ASSFGTGIRDTQY

abundance: .
len: 11
v_gene: TRBV29-1
j_gene: TRBJ1-2
CDR3aa: SVDMAGDDGYT

abundance: .
len: 13
v_gene: TRBV9
j_gene: TRBJ2-5
CDR3aa: ASSKSGGSQETQY

abundance: .
len: 13
v_gene: TRBV6-1
j_gene: TRBJ2-6
CDR3aa: ASSEWGSGANVLT

abundance: .
len: 13
v_gene: TRBV6-2/TRBV6-3
j_gene: TRBJ1-1
CDR3aa: ASSGMTGGSTEAF

abundance: .
len: 15
v_gene: TRBV13
j_gene: TRBJ1-2
CDR3aa: ASSSNQGATSNYGYT

abundance: .
len: 14
v_gene: TRBV12-3/TRBV12-4
j_gene: TRBJ2-6
CDR3aa: ASSLDSASGANVLT

abundance: once
len: 9
v_gene: TRBV20-1
j_gene: TRBJ2-3
CDR3aa: SAPSSDTQY

abundance: .
len: 14
v_gene: TRBV7-9
j_gene: TRBJ2-4
CDR3aa: ASSLGQGFPKNIQY

abundance: .
len: 13
v_gene: TRBV13
j_gene: TRBJ1-1
CDR3aa: ASGALGQAFTEAF

abundance: .
len: 12
v_gene: TRBV7-9
j_gene: TRBJ1-2
CDR3aa: ASSSPLQDYGYT

abundance: .
len: 14
v_gene: TRBV7-9
j_gene: TRBJ2-5
CDR3aa: ASSVTQGPQQETQY

abundance: once
len: 10
v_gene: TRBV15
j_gene: TRBJ2-3
CDR3aa: ATSGKTDTQY

abundance: .
len: 11
v_gene: TRBV6-5
j_gene: TRBJ2-7
CDR3aa: ASSYTGGYEQY

abundance: .
len: 10
v_gene: TRBV11-3
j_gene: TRBJ1-2
CDR3aa: ASSLSSSGYT

abundance: .
len: 16
v_gene: TRBV25-1
j_gene: TRBJ2-2
CDR3aa: ASSEFFLTGSNTGELF

abundance: once
len: 15
v_gene: TRBV3-1
j_gene: TRBJ2-7
CDR3aa: ASSQDVSLGSSYEQY